This T cell receptor (beta chain) comes out of a study of T cell responses to AZD1222 COVID-19 vaccine. Looked up from germline, CDR1 is MNHEY and CDR2 is SMNVEV (reference sequence). Trimming stripped 3 bases from V and 1 base from J, with 1 base between. This CDR3 has 12 amino acids. The protocol was immunoSEQ multiplex PCR, while the TCRdb copy is restricted to in-frame clones and leaves out a portion. The table shows 120,000 to 150,000 clones, with about 92% occurring only once. A single count supports this clone. This TCR derives from an adult in good health. Sequences were derived from peripheral blood, sampled on day 0 of AZD1222 vaccination. The chain joins TRBV27 to TRBJ1-5; D not certain. This CDR3 reads CASSFSNQPQHF. CDR3 in DNA: TGTGCCAGCAGTTTCAGCAATCAGCCCCAGCATTTT.